The rows below give T cell receptor beta chains drawn from one sample of a study of CD8 T cells in Susac syndrome. One entry per CDR3 protein, called by TCRdb with MiXCR from the immunoSEQ multiplex PCR reads. The top ten clones hold 0.3% of a sample with 100,000 or so distinct CDR3 sequences, 95% of them seen once. The sequenced sample consisted of CD8+ T cells from PBMCs. Receptor source: a human donor with Susac syndrome. CDR3s include the opening cysteine and the closing phenylalanine or tryptophan. Fields, in order: D gene, V gene, clone size, J gene, CDR3 protein, CDR3 DNA. A D gene is named only where the DNA matches it firmly. Rows give clone size only sometimes, using once, few, many, or a class for an expanded clone.

d_call: NA
v_call: TRBV9
clone_size: NA
j_call: TRBJ1-1
cdr3_aa: CASSVGAGRANTEAFF
cdr3_nt: TGTGCCAGCAGCGTAGGGGCAGGGAGAGCGAACACTGAAGCTTTCTTT

d_call: NA
v_call: TRBV9
clone_size: NA
j_call: TRBJ2-5
cdr3_aa: CASSATTDQETQYF
cdr3_nt: TGTGCCAGCAGCGCAACGACGGACCAAGAGACCCAGTACTTC

d_call: NA
v_call: TRBV20-1
clone_size: NA
j_call: TRBJ1-1
cdr3_aa: CSARDPQGEAFF
cdr3_nt: TGCAGTGCTAGAGATCCCCAAGGGGAAGCTTTCTTT

d_call: NA
v_call: TRBV5-6
clone_size: NA
j_call: TRBJ2-3
cdr3_aa: CALVRLRDLPDTQYF
cdr3_nt: TGTGCCCTAGTTAGGCTGCGGGATCTCCCAGATACGCAGTATTTT

d_call: TRBD2
v_call: TRBV6-1
clone_size: NA
j_call: TRBJ2-7
cdr3_aa: CASVPDPGREGNLAYEQYF
cdr3_nt: TGTGCCAGCGTACCAGACCCGGGGCGGGAGGGAAACCTCGCCTACGAGCAGTACTTC

d_call: NA
v_call: TRBV7-9
clone_size: NA
j_call: TRBJ2-5
cdr3_aa: CASSFADETQYF
cdr3_nt: TGTGCCAGCAGTTTCGCTGATGAGACCCAGTACTTC

d_call: NA
v_call: TRBV25-1
clone_size: NA
j_call: TRBJ1-2
cdr3_aa: CASSEWGQGAPYTF
cdr3_nt: TGTGCCAGCAGTGAATGGGGGCAGGGAGCTCCCTACACCTTC

d_call: NA
v_call: TRBV10-3
clone_size: NA
j_call: TRBJ2-5
cdr3_aa: CAISESLAGRETQYF
cdr3_nt: TGTGCCATCAGTGAGTCACTGGCAGGGCGGGAGACCCAGTACTTC

d_call: NA
v_call: TRBV20-1
clone_size: NA
j_call: TRBJ2-7
cdr3_aa: CSAPGPSYEQYF
cdr3_nt: TGCAGTGCGCCGGGGCCGTCCTACGAGCAGTACTTC

d_call: NA
v_call: TRBV12-3/TRBV12-4
clone_size: NA
j_call: TRBJ2-1
cdr3_aa: CASSSSNRRDEGEQFF
cdr3_nt: TGTGCCAGCAGTTCCTCCAATCGGCGGGACGAGGGTGAGCAGTTCTTC

d_call: NA
v_call: TRBV5-1
clone_size: NA
j_call: TRBJ2-7
cdr3_aa: CASNSQDYEQYF
cdr3_nt: TGCGCCAGCAATTCACAGGACTACGAGCAGTACTTC

d_call: NA
v_call: TRBV4-1
clone_size: once
j_call: TRBJ2-1
cdr3_aa: CASSPRYLSYNEQFF
cdr3_nt: TGCGCCAGCAGCCCCCGATATCTCTCCTACAATGAGCAGTTCTTC

d_call: NA
v_call: TRBV23-1
clone_size: once
j_call: TRBJ2-7
cdr3_aa: CASSQSTGPYEQYF
cdr3_nt: TGCGCCAGCAGTCAATCGACAGGTCCTTACGAGCAGTACTTC

d_call: NA
v_call: TRBV19
clone_size: NA
j_call: TRBJ2-7
cdr3_aa: CASSIRAGTYEQYF
cdr3_nt: TGTGCCAGTAGTATTAGGGCAGGAACCTACGAGCAGTACTTC

d_call: NA
v_call: TRBV2
clone_size: NA
j_call: TRBJ1-4
cdr3_aa: CASSEAYEKLFF
cdr3_nt: TGTGCCAGCAGTGAAGCTTATGAAAAACTGTTTTTT

d_call: TRBD1
v_call: TRBV27
clone_size: NA
j_call: TRBJ2-1
cdr3_aa: CASSQNTDRGRDEQFF
cdr3_nt: TGTGCCAGCAGCCAAAATACGGACAGGGGTCGGGATGAGCAGTTCTTC

d_call: NA
v_call: TRBV4-1
clone_size: NA
j_call: TRBJ2-5
cdr3_aa: CASSQRFWGEEETQYF
cdr3_nt: TGCGCCAGCAGCCAAAGGTTTTGGGGGGAGGAAGAGACCCAGTACTTC

d_call: NA
v_call: TRBV9
clone_size: once
j_call: TRBJ2-1
cdr3_aa: CASSVGTVNEQFF
cdr3_nt: TGTGCCAGCAGCGTTGGGACGGTGAATGAGCAGTTCTTC

d_call: TRBD1
v_call: TRBV29-1
clone_size: NA
j_call: TRBJ2-7
cdr3_aa: CSARTGLSYEQYF
cdr3_nt: TGCAGCGCCCGGACAGGTCTCTCCTACGAGCAGTACTTC